This T cell receptor beta chain originates from a study of response to subunit inactivated influenza vaccine. The CDR3 consists of 14 residues. V was pared by 5 bases and J by 5 bases, with 13 bases between. TCRdb processed the RT-PCR reads anew with MiXCR; each CDR3 protein has one entry. The sample lists about 540,000 distinct CDR3 sequences, less than 25% occurring once. This clonotype was counted at least ten times. The same sample was also used in a study of T cells expressing NK-cell markers. From that paper: 5'RACE template switching built TCR beta cDNA with unique molecular identifiers.

The starting material was CD4+ T cells sorted from PBMCs, obtained about 12 days after vaccination. This TCR was sampled from a man aged 45 to 65 who received an inactivated influenza vaccine. The J gene is TRBJ2-1, the V gene TRBV12-3 or TRBV12-4, with D possibly being TRBD1 (6 bases). CDR3: CASSPQGNNNEQFF. The DNA for the CDR3 is TGTGCCAGCAGTCCTCAGGGGAACAACAATGAGCAGTTCTTC.